This T cell receptor (beta chain) appears in the sequencing data of a study of response to subunit inactivated influenza vaccine. In this sample, this clonotype turned up many times. TCRdb fed the RT-PCR reads into MiXCR, producing one record per CDR3 protein. The sample lists under 750,000 distinct CDR3 sequences; about an eighth were seen once. Sequencing used PBMCs from blood, obtained on the day of vaccination. The sequence was obtained from a man aged 45-65 years who received an inactivated influenza vaccine.

For the CDR3, the DNA is TGTGCCAGCAGTTACTCGGGGACTAGCTACGAGCAGTACTTC. Translating gives CASSYSGTSYEQYF. The V and J genes are TRBV6-2 or TRBV6-3 and TRBJ2-7, with TRBD2 matching 8 bases. Trimming at V came to 0 bases and at J to 3 bases, leaving 1 base not matched to a gene. The CDR3 has 14 residues. In germline, CDR1 is MNHEY, CDR2 SVGEGT.